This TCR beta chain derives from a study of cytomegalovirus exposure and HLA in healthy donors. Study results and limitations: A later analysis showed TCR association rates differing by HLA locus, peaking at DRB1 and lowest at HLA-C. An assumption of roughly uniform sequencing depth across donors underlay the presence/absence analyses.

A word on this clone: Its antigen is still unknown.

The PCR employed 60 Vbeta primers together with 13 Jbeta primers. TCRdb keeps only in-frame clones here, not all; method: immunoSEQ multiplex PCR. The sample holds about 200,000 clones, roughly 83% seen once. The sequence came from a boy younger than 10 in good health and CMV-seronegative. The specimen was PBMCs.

In DNA form, the CDR3 reads TGTGCCAGCAGCCTCCCTCCTGAGGACAGGGTTCTAGAGACCCAGTACTTC. This gives the protein CASSLPPEDRVLETQYF. The genes are TRBV7-9 and TRBJ2-5; 8 bases are a match to TRBD1. The V gene's germline CDR1 is SEHNR and CDR2 FQNEAQ (reference sequence). The CDR3 loop spans 17 amino acids. The junction had 15 bases not matched to a gene; V was cut back by 5 bases and J by 4 bases.